The clone carrying this T cell receptor beta chain occurred many times. The CDR3 has 11 residues. In germline, CDR1 is SGHAT, CDR2 FQNNGV. V lost 3 bases to trimming and J lost 8 bases, with 5 bases between them. These data belong to a study of T cells in Graves' hyperthyroidism and ophthalmopathy. Among ophthalmopathy patients, the Clinical Activity Score reached at least 3, the NOSPECS grade reached at least 4, and duration remained under 3 months. RNA transcripts were the template for amplifying TCR beta CDR3 regions. The TCR CDR3 first-round RT-PCR relied on the HTBI primer set. MiXCR, run by TCRdb on the multiplex PCR reads, gives a single entry per CDR3 protein. The profile shows under 350,000 distinct CDR3 sequences, approximately 15% of them singletons.

The receptor comes from a woman aged 55-70 years with Graves' ophthalmopathy. Sequenced material: blood. The chain carries TRBV11-2 and TRBJ2-1; D remains unclear. The CDR3 region has the DNA TGTGCCAGCAGCTTTGTCCATGAGCAGTTCTTC. Protein: CASSFVHEQFF.